One sample yielded the 14 T cell receptor beta chains listed below, sequenced in a study of glioma-infiltrating T cells after dendritic cell vaccination. Indicated time point: after dendritic cell vaccination, including at tumor progression/relapse. Measured with immunoSEQ multiplex PCR; TCRdb has only the in-frame clones, and not every one. The sample holds 85,000 to 100,000 clones, around 85% seen once. Sequencing used blood, obtained after dendritic cell vaccination. The receptors were gathered from a human donor with glioblastoma.

V is TRBV6-4 and J is TRBJ2-3, with 9 bases that match TRBD2. V gave up 3 bases and J gave up 6 bases; unmatched junction bases: 7. This CDR3 spans 15 amino acids. Germline CDR1 is MRHNA and CDR2 is SNTAGT. CDR3 in DNA: TGTGCCAGCAGTGAGGGGACTAGCAATTTGGATACGCAGTATTTT. It yields the protein CASSEGTSNLDTQYF.

V and J are TRBV30 and TRBJ2-1; TRBD2 agrees at 8 bases. Trimming took 2 bases from V and 4 from J; bases not matched to a gene: 4. In germline, CDR1 is GTSNPN, CDR2 SVGIG (reference sequence). CDR3 length: 14 residues. The CDR3 DNA reads TGTGCCTGGAGTTTCTCTAGCGGGTACAATGAGCAGTTCTTC. Translation gives CAWSFSSGYNEQFF.

The rearrangement joins TRBV7-9 to TRBJ1-5; 11 bases fit TRBD1. The J segment lost 2 bases and the V segment lost 6 bases, leaving 9 bases of the junction unmatched. Germline V gene data show CDR1 as SEHNR and CDR2 as FQNEAQ (reference sequence). The length of the CDR3 is 17 residues. The CDR3 DNA reads as TGTGCCAGCAGTCGGACAGGGGGCAGTGTGGGCAATCAGCCCCAGCATTTT. Translation: CASSRTGGSVGNQPQHF.

V usage is TRBV15 and J usage is TRBJ1-6; 11 bases match TRBD1. Germline-derived CDR1 and CDR2 are LNHNV and YYDKDF (reference sequence). The CDR3 extends over 16 amino acids. Trimming at V came to 1 base and at J to 10 bases, leaving 6 bases not matched to a gene. Here the CDR3 reads CATSRAGTGGWSPLHF. DNA for the CDR3: TGTGCCACCAGCAGAGCGGGGACAGGGGGTTGGTCACCCCTCCACTTT. Looking up the rest from reference TRBV15 and TRBJ1-6 gives the full variable domain: DAMVIQNPRYQVTQFGKPVTLSCSQTLNHNVMYWYQQKSSQAPKLLFHYYDKDFNNEADTPDNFQSRRPNTSFCFLDIRSPGLGDTAMYLCATSRAGTGGWSPLHFGNGTRLTVT.

The chain couples TRBV2 to TRBJ2-3; 8 nucleotides align to TRBD1. The germline gives CDR1 SNHLY, CDR2 FYNNEI. With 6 bases clipped from V and 0 bases from J, the junction kept 5 bases outside the gene matches. This CDR3 region has 15 residues. CDR3 nucleotides: TGTGCCAGCAGAGGACAGGGCCTTAGCACAGATACGCAGTATTTT. Protein: CASRGQGLSTDTQYF.

V and J are TRBV4-3 and TRBJ1-1; TRBD1 is a possible D gene (5 bases). This CDR3 spans 19 amino acids. Trimming removed 1 base from V and 1 base from J, with 22 bases in between. The germline V gene encodes CDR1 LGHNA and CDR2 YSLEER. The CDR3 DNA reads as TGCGCCAGCAGCCAAGGGGTCGAGCAGGGTAGGGGTTCGAACACTGAAGCTTTCTTT. This encodes CASSQGVEQGRGSNTEAFF.

The chain uses TRBV5-5 and TRBJ2-6, with 8 bases that match TRBD1. The V segment lost 5 bases and the J segment 2 bases; nucleotides outside the gene matches: 6. Germline V gene data show CDR1 as SGHKS and CDR2 as YYEKEE (reference sequence). CDR3 length: 16 residues. The chain's CDR3 is CASRQGVGAGANVLTF. Written as DNA, the CDR3 is TGTGCCAGCAGACAGGGGGTCGGGGCTGGGGCCAACGTCCTGACTTTC.

The chain links TRBV4-3 to TRBJ1-3, with D possibly being TRBD1 (5 bases). The CDR3 is 13 amino acids. Germline CDR1 and CDR2: LGHNA and YSLEER. V lost 0 bases and J lost 15, with 15 bases in between. Here the CDR3 DNA reads TGCGCCAGCAGCCAAGAGAATTGGGGGGTCCAATATTTT. As protein: CASSQENWGVQYF.

This rearrangement joins TRBV5-1 to TRBJ1-1, with no clear D. Germline V lookup: CDR1 SGHRS, CDR2 YFSETQ. The CDR3 loop spans 12 amino acids. Trimming shortened V by 4 bases and J by 1 base, and 5 bases separated the two germline ends. The CDR3 here is CASSPGNTEAFF. The DNA of the CDR3 is TGCGCCAGCAGCCCGGGGAACACTGAAGCTTTCTTT. Based on the CDR3 plus reference TRBV5-1 and TRBJ1-1, the full variable domain is KAGVTQTPRYLIKTRGQQVTLSCSPISGHRSVSWYQQTPGQGLQFLFEYFSETQRNKGNFPGRFSGRQFSNSRSEMNVSTLELGDSALYLCASSPGNTEAFFGQGTRLTVV.

The chain employs TRBV28 and TRBJ2-7; 14 bases line up with TRBD2. The germline gives CDR1 MDHEN, CDR2 SYDVKM. After removal of 4 bases from V and 6 bases from J, the junction contained 5 bases not matched to a gene. CDR3 length equals 15 residues. CDR3 in DNA: TGTGCCAGCAGTTCGACTAGCGGGAGGGCCAGCGAGCAGTACTTC. Amino acids: CASSSTSGRASEQYF.

The chain carries TRBV4-1 and TRBJ2-7, with 7 bases lining up with TRBD2. Germline V gene data show CDR1 as MGHRA and CDR2 as YSYEKL. Losses at the gene ends were 1 base for V and 3 bases for J; bases not matched to a gene: 3. The length of the CDR3 is 14 residues. Written as DNA, the CDR3 is TGCGCCAGCAGCCAAGTGGGGGGGGTCTACGAGCAGTACTTC. Amino acids: CASSQVGGVYEQYF.

The chain links TRBV18 to TRBJ1-4, with D perhaps TRBD1 (5 bases). V shed 1 base and J shed 8 bases, with 14 bases lying between them. Germline V gene sequence: CDR1 KGHSH, CDR2 LQKENI. The CDR3 has 15 amino acids. CDR3 DNA sequence: TGTGCCAGCTCACCACGGGTAGGGGCCGACGAAAAACTGTTTTTT. It specifies CASSPRVGADEKLFF.

This clone was seen only a few times. The chain employs TRBV7-2 and TRBJ1-5; 8 nucleotides align to TRBD1. The V gene end was trimmed by 1 base and the J gene end by 9 bases; junction bases not matched to a gene: 11. The CDR3 runs to 16 residues. The germline V gene encodes CDR1 SGHTA and CDR2 FQGNSA. Written as DNA, the CDR3 is TGTGCCAGCAGCTTAGAATCCCAGACAGGGGCATCGCCCCAGCATTTT. Amino acid sequence: CASSLESQTGASPQHF. The full variable domain, its missing parts supplied by reference TRBV7-2 and TRBJ1-5, is GAGVSQSPSNKVTEKGKDVELRCDPISGHTALYWYRQSLGQGLEFLIYFQGNSAPDKSGLPSDRFSAERTGGSVSTLTIQRTQQEDSAVYLCASSLESQTGASPQHFGDGTRLSIL.

V gene TRBV2 combines with J gene TRBJ2-5; perhaps TRBD2 as D (5 bases). Germline loops: CDR1 SNHLY, CDR2 FYNNEI. The CDR3 runs to 14 residues. V was shortened by 2 bases and J by 0 bases, with 7 bases between the two germline ends. CDR3 sequence reads: CASSEKRNQETQYF. The DNA of the CDR3 is TGTGCCAGCAGTGAAAAGCGGAACCAAGAGACCCAGTACTTC.